What follows is one T cell receptor beta chain and its context. Its cognate antigen is unknown. Profiling relied on immunoSEQ multiplex PCR, and the TCRdb table lists in-frame clones only, not all of them. The sample carries about 46,000 clones, 65% to 75% recorded once. These data are taken from a study of vaccination effects on CD4 cells after COVID-19. Notes on the study in general: In healthy vaccinees, only 1 of 255 vaccine-induced clones cross-reacted with common cold coronaviruses.

ViraFEST assay sequencing came after antigen-specific CD4+ T cells were expanded with viral peptide pools. Upon completion of 10 to 11 days in culture, CD4+ T cells were isolated. Two-dose BNT162b2 or mRNA-1273 vaccination was given to participants. Culturing of 1.5 million to 2.5 million PBMC per well took place with around 10 IU/ml IL-2 and approximately 9.1 ug/ml peptides. The CDR3 length is 13 residues. V was cut by 3 bases and J by 8 bases, with 12 bases left in between. From germline, CDR1 is KGHDR and CDR2 SFDVKD. The receptor comes from a human donor who received a COVID-19 vaccine. Sequenced here: CD4+ T cells from PBMCs cultured with HCoV-OC43 spike peptides, sampled after COVID-19 vaccination. Documented subset: HCoV-OC43 spike overlapping peptide pool stimulation. The V and J genes are TRBV24-1 and TRBJ1-2; D unresolved. The CDR3 reads CATSDPNSVGYTF. Here the CDR3 DNA reads TGTGCCACCAGTGATCCAAACAGTGTGGGCTACACCTTC.